This TCR beta chain is from a study of T-cell memory formation after mild COVID-19. Across the whole study: TCR clusters showed largely donor specificity.

The study's findings and limits: Several responding clones turned up in pre-infection memory, indicating that cross-reactive memory may have taken part. Still unconfirmed is whether the second-wave clones peaking on day 37 recognized SARS-CoV-2. CD8+ contracting clones occupied EMRA, while CD4+ ones occupied mainly CM and EM.

In germline, CDR1 is MNHEY, CDR2 SVGAGI. The CDR3 extends over 17 amino acids. V shed 5 bases, J shed 0 bases, and the junction held 9 bases outside the gene matches. A note on this clonotype: What it binds is unknown.

MiXCR, run by TCRdb on the 5' RACE reads, gives a single entry per CDR3 protein. The sample contains approximately 180,000 distinct CDR3 sequences, approximately 16% of which appear only once. This chain links TRBV6-5 with TRBJ1-5, with 8 positions matching TRBD1. The material sequenced was PBMCs or a T cell subset sorted from them (not recorded which). This clonotype was sampled from an adult woman who had mild COVID-19 (a few samples of this study predate the infection). Cell type and time point are not known. This CDR3 reads CASSLLDRGLSNQPQHF. The CDR3 DNA sequence: TGTGCCAGCAGTCTACTTGACAGGGGCCTTAGCAATCAGCCCCAGCATTTT.